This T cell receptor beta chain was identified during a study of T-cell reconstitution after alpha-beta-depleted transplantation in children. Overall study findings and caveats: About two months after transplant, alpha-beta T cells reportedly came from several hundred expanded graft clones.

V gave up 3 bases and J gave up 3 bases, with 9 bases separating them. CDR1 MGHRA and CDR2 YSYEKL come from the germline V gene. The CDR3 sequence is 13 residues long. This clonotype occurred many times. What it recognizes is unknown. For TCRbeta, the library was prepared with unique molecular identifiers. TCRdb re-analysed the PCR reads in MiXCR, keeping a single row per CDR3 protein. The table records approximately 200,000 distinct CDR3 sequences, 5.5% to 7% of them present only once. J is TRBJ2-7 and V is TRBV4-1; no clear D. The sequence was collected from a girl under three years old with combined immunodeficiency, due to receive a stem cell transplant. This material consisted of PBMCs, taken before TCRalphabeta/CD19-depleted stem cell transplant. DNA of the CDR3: TGCGCCAGCAGCCACCCAAAGGACTACGAGCAGTACTTC. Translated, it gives CASSHPKDYEQYF.